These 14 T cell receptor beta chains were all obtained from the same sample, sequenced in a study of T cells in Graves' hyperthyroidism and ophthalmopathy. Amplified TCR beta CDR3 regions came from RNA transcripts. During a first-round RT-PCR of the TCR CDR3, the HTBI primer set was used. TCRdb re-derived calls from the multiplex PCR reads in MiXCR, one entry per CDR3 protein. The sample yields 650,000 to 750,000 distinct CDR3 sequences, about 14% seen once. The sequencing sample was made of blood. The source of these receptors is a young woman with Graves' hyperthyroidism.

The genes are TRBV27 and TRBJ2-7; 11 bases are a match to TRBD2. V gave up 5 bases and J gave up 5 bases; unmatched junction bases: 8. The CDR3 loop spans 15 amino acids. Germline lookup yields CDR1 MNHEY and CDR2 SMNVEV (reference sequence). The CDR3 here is CASSPQTSGNHEQYF. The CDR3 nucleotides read TGTGCCAGCAGTCCCCAGACTAGCGGGAACCACGAGCAGTACTTC.

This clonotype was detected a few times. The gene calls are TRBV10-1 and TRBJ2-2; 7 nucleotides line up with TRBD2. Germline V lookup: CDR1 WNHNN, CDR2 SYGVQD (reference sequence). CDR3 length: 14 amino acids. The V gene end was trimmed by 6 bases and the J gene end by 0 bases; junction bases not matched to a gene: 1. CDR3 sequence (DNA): TGCGCCAGCAGGCGGGAGACGAACACCGGGGAGCTGTTTTTT. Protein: CASRRETNTGELFF.

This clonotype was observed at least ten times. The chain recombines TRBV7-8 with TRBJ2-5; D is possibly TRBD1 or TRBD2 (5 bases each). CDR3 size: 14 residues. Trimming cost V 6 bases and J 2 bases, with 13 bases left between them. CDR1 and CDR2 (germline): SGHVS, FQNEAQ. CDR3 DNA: TGTGCCAGCAGGCGCCGGGACCTTCAAGAGACCCAGTACTTC. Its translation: CASRRRDLQETQYF.

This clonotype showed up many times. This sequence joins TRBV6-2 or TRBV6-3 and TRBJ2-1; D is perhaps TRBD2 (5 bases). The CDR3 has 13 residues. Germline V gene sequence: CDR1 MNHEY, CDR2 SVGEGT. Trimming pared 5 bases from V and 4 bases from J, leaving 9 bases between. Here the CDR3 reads CASSSGVYNEQFF. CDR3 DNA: TGTGCCAGCAGTAGCGGAGTTTACAATGAGCAGTTCTTC.

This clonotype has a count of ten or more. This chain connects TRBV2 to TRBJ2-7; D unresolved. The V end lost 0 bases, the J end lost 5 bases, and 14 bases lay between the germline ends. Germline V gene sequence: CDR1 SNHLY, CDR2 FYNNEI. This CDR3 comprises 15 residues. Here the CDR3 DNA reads TGTGCCAGCAGTGAAGCAATCGGGCTACTCGACGAGCAGTACTTC. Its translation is CASSEAIGLLDEQYF.

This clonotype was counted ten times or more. CDR3 DNA sequence: TGCAGTGCGGGAGACCCAGAGGGGAGTGTTTACAATGAGCAGTTCTTC. Translating gives CSAGDPEGSVYNEQFF. This rearrangement joins TRBV20-1 to TRBJ2-1; either TRBD1 or TRBD2 may fit D (5 bases each). V lost 6 bases to trimming and J lost 4 bases, with 22 bases between them. The CDR3 is 16 amino acids. In germline, CDR1 is DFQATT, CDR2 SNEGSKA (reference sequence).

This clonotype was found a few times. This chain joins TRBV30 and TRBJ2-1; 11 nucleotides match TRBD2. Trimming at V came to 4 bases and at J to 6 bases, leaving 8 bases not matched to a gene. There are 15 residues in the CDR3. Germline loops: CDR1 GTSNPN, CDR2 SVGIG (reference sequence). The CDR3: CAWTVLAGVGNEQFF. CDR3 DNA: TGTGCCTGGACTGTACTAGCGGGAGTTGGCAATGAGCAGTTCTTC.

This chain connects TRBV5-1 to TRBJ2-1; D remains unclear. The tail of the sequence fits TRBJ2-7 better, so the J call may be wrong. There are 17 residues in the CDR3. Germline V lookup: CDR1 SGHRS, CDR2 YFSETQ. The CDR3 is CASSPWVNPTVYNEQYF. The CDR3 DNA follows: TGCGCCAGCAGTCCTTGGGTGAATCCTACCGTCTACAATGAGCAGTACTTC.

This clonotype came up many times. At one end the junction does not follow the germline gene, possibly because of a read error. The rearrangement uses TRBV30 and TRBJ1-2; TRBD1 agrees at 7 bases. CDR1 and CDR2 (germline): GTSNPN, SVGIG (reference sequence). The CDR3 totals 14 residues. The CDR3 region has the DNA TGTGCCTGGACCGCGCAGACAGGGAACTATGGCCACACCTTC. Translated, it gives CAWTAQTGNYGHTF.

Here the CDR3 reads CARLPHFLSGPPYEQYF. Here the CDR3 DNA reads TGTGCCAGACTACCGCACTTCCTCAGCGGGCCGCCCTACGAGCAGTACTTC. The chain couples TRBV6-2 or TRBV6-3 to TRBJ2-7, with a tentative D call TRBD2 (6 bases). Trimming removed 9 bases at V and 2 bases at J, with 26 bases between. The germline V gene has CDR1 MNHEY and CDR2 SVGEGT. The CDR3 sequence is 17 residues long.

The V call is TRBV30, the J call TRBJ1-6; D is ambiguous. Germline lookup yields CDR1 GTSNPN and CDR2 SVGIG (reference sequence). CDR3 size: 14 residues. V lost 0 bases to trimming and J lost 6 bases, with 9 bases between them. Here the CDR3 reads CAWSVGPRNSPLHF. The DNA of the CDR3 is TGTGCCTGGAGTGTAGGGCCCCGTAATTCACCCCTCCACTTT.

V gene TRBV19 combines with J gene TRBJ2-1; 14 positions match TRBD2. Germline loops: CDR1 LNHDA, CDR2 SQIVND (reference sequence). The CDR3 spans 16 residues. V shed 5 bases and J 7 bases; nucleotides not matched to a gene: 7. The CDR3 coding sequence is TGTGCCAGTAGTGCGCCGGGACTAGCGGGAGTAAATGAGCAGTTCTTC. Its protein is CASSAPGLAGVNEQFF.

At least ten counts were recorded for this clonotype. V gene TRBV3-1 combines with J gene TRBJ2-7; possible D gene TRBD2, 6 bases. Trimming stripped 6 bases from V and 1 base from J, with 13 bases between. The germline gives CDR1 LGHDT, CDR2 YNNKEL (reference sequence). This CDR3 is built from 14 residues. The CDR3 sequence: CASRLHSGSYEQYF. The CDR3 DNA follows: TGTGCCAGCAGACTCCATAGCGGTTCCTACGAGCAGTACTTC.

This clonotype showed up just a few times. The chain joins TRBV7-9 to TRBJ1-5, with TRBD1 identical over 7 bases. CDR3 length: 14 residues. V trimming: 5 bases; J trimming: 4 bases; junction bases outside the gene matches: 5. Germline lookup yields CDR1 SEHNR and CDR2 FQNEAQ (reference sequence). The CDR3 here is CASSAQGRNQPQHF. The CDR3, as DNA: TGTGCCAGCAGCGCACAGGGGAGGAATCAGCCCCAGCATTTT.